Listed here are 24 T cell receptor beta chains from one sample, sequenced in a study of tumor-infiltrating lymphocytes in localized non-small cell lung cancer. The method was immunoSEQ multiplex PCR; TCRdb's version includes in-frame clones alone and lacks a portion of them. Of about 24,000 clones detected, 60% to 75% appear once; the ten largest clones hold about 5.6%. The sample was lung tumor tissue. These receptors all stem from a human donor with non-small cell lung cancer.

This clone was counted between two and nine times. V usage is TRBV7-6 and J usage is TRBJ1-4; D is unclear. Trimming shortened V by 1 base and J by 1 base, and 4 bases separated the two germline ends. The CDR3 extends over 14 amino acids. Looked up from germline, CDR1 is SGHVS and CDR2 is FNYEAQ. The CDR3 here is CASSLGETNEKLFF. CDR3 nucleotides: TGTGCCAGCAGCTTAGGGGAAACTAATGAAAAACTGTTTTTT.

The chain couples TRBV5-1 to TRBJ2-1; 7 positions match TRBD2. CDR1 SGHRS and CDR2 YFSETQ come from the germline V gene. This CDR3 has 17 residues. V shed 0 bases, J shed 0 bases, and the junction held 6 bases outside the gene matches. As DNA, the CDR3 is TGCGCCAGCAGCTTGGCCAAGGGCGGGAGCTCCTACAATGAGCAGTTCTTC. Translating gives CASSLAKGGSSYNEQFF.

This rearrangement joins TRBV7-9 to TRBJ2-2; 7 bases match TRBD2. The CDR3 extends over 17 amino acids. After removal of 5 bases from V and 0 bases from J, the junction contained 9 bases not matched to a gene. Looked up from germline, CDR1 is SEHNR and CDR2 is FQNEAQ (reference sequence). The chain's CDR3 is CASSPLGLAANTGELFF. The DNA of the CDR3 is TGTGCCAGCAGCCCCCTCGGGCTAGCGGCGAACACCGGGGAGCTGTTTTTT.

The chain combines TRBV19 with TRBJ1-1; possible D gene TRBD1, 5 bases. Looked up from germline, CDR1 is LNHDA and CDR2 is SQIVND (reference sequence). The CDR3 runs 14 residues. Trimming pared 7 bases from V and 4 bases from J, leaving 16 bases between. CDR3 in DNA: TGTGCCAGTACTCCGCTCGGGGGTATCACTGAAGCTTTCTTT. Protein sequence: CASTPLGGITEAFF.

J is TRBJ1-2 and V is TRBV5-1; D possibly corresponds to TRBD1 (5 bases). CDR3 size: 12 residues. The V end lost 4 bases, the J end lost 4 bases, and 8 bases lay between the germline ends. CDR1 and CDR2 (germline): SGHRS, YFSETQ. The chain's CDR3 is CASSPDTYGYTF. In DNA form, the CDR3 reads TGCGCCAGCAGCCCGGACACCTATGGCTACACCTTC.

In the case of this clone: This same CDR3 is encoded by further DNA sequences in the sample. The chain carries TRBV27 and TRBJ2-3, with D possibly matching TRBD2 (6 bases). V was cut by 0 bases and J by 0 bases, with 10 bases left in between. This CDR3 has 16 amino acids. Germline CDR1 and CDR2: MNHEY and SMNVEV (reference sequence). The CDR3 sequence: CASSLSRRGSTDTQYF. CDR3 nucleotides: TGTGCCAGCAGTTTATCGAGGCGGGGAAGCACAGATACGCAGTATTTT.

V and J are TRBV9 and TRBJ1-2, with unresolved D. The CDR3 contains 12 residues. Germline V gene lookup returns CDR1 SGDLS and CDR2 YYNGEE. V lost 4 bases and J 8 bases, leaving 12 bases between the germline ends. The CDR3 sequence is CASSLRVGGYTF. CDR3 nucleotide sequence: TGTGCCAGCAGCTTAAGAGTGGGGGGCTACACCTTC. Supplemented by reference TRBV9 and TRBJ1-2, the full variable domain reads DSGVTQTPKHLITATGQRVTLRCSPRSGDLSVYWYQQSLDQGLQFLIQYYNGEERAKGNILERFSAQQFPDLHSELNLSSLELGDSALYFCASSLRVGGYTFGSGTRLTVV.

Concerning this clone itself: Additional DNA sequences in this sample encode the identical CDR3. J is TRBJ1-1 and V is TRBV2; a possible D gene is TRBD1 (5 bases). V lost 3 bases, J lost 4 bases, and 9 bases lay in between. The CDR3 contains 13 residues. In germline, CDR1 is SNHLY, CDR2 FYNNEI. Here the CDR3 reads CASSDGGTTEAFF. The CDR3 DNA follows: TGTGCCAGCAGTGACGGGGGGACCACTGAAGCTTTCTTT.

This clone was picked up a small number of times. The chain couples TRBV10-1 to TRBJ2-3; D gene ambiguous. The germline V and J ends were trimmed by 0 bases and 2 bases, with 6 bases remaining between them. This CDR3 contains 14 residues. CDR1 and CDR2 from the germline V gene are WNHNN and SYGVQD (reference sequence). The DNA for the CDR3 is TGCGCCAGCAGTGAGTCGCCAGACACAGATACGCAGTATTTT. Translating gives CASSESPDTDTQYF.

This clone was seen a few times. The V call is TRBV21-1, the J call TRBJ1-1; the D call of TRBD1 is as the table states it, not checked on the DNA. TRBV21-1 is a pseudogene. The CDR3 is 13 amino acids. CDR3: CASSLTGRGRAFF. DNA for the CDR3: TGTGCCAGCAGCCTCACAGGGCGTGGAAGAGCTTTCTTT.

This clone was seen a few times. The V call is TRBV6-1, the J call TRBJ1-1, with D possibly being TRBD1 (6 bases). Germline V gene data show CDR1 as MNHNS and CDR2 as SASEGT. Trimming pared 6 bases from V and 5 bases from J, leaving 13 bases between. This CDR3 contains 13 residues. The CDR3 reads CASSVRQETEAFF. CDR3 coding DNA: TGTGCCAGCAGCGTCCGACAGGAGACTGAAGCTTTCTTT.

The chain carries TRBV14 and TRBJ2-3, with 7 positions matching TRBD1. The CDR3 spans 14 residues. Germline loops: CDR1 SGHDN, CDR2 FVKESK. The ends lost 5 bases at V and 0 bases at J; junction bases unmatched: 2. CDR3 region: CASSSRGSTDTQYF. DNA for the CDR3: TGTGCCAGCAGCAGCAGGGGGAGCACAGATACGCAGTATTTT.

The chain uses TRBV29-1 and TRBJ2-3; a possible D gene is TRBD2 (5 bases). V shed 7 bases and J shed 1 base, with 18 bases lying between them. Germline loops: CDR1 SQVTM, CDR2 ANQGSEA. This CDR3 is 15 amino acids long. This chain's CDR3 is CSARLGSRGTDTQYF. The DNA of the CDR3 is TGCAGCGCCAGGCTGGGGAGTCGGGGCACAGATACGCAGTATTTT.

This CDR3 reads CASSLESGRVGEQFF. The CDR3 nucleotides are TGCGCCAGCAGCTTGGAAAGCGGGAGGGTCGGTGAGCAGTTCTTC. This chain connects TRBV5-1 to TRBJ2-1; 10 nucleotides match TRBD2. The V gene's germline CDR1 is SGHRS and CDR2 YFSETQ. With V trimmed by 0 bases and J by 9 bases, 6 bases remained unmatched. This CDR3 contains 15 residues.

This clone has more than one count but fewer than ten. The chain is built from TRBV27 and TRBJ2-7; no clear D. The CDR3 consists of 15 residues. V shed 4 bases and J shed 6 bases, with 19 bases lying between them. Per the germline V gene, CDR1 is MNHEY and CDR2 is SMNVEV (reference sequence). The CDR3 sequence is CASSSTPAPQAEQYF. CDR3 bases: TGTGCCAGCAGTTCTACTCCGGCCCCCCAGGCCGAGCAGTACTTC.

This chain uses TRBV7-9 with TRBJ2-3; D possibly corresponds to TRBD1 (5 bases). Trimming stripped 2 bases from V and 6 bases from J, with 12 bases between. This CDR3 is 14 amino acids long. The germline V gene encodes CDR1 SEHNR and CDR2 FQNEAQ (reference sequence). This CDR3 reads CASSLSKGVDTQYF. The CDR3 nucleotides read TGTGCCAGCAGCTTAAGTAAAGGGGTCGATACGCAGTATTTT. Full variable domain (remainder filled in from reference TRBV7-9 and TRBJ2-3): DTGVSQNPRHKITKRGQNVTFRCDPISEHNRLYWYRQTLGQGPEFLTYFQNEAQLEKSRLLSDRFSAERPKGSFSTLEIQRTEQGDSAMYLCASSLSKGVDTQYFGPGTRLTVL.

The chain combines TRBV6-1 with TRBJ2-5, with 9 bases lining up with TRBD1. The CDR3 is 15 residues long. J gave up 4 bases and V 4 bases, and 7 bases lay outside the gene matches. Germline CDR1 and CDR2: MNHNS and SASEGT. The CDR3 DNA follows: TGTGCCAGCAGTGCGTTCACAGGGGGCGGAGAGACCCAGTACTTC. As protein: CASSAFTGGGETQYF.

This clone was picked up a small number of times. The genes are TRBV18 and TRBJ2-5, with D perhaps matching TRBD1 or TRBD2 (6 bases each). Germline lookup yields CDR1 KGHSH and CDR2 LQKENI. The V end was cut by 2 bases, the J end by 4 bases, with 8 bases between. This CDR3 has 13 amino acids. CDR3 DNA: TGTGCCAGCTCACCAGGAGGGGGAGAGACCCAGTACTTC. It translates to CASSPGGGETQYF.

This sequence joins TRBV7-2 and TRBJ1-1; D perhaps matches TRBD1 (6 bases). Trimming cost V 9 bases and J 2 bases, with 16 bases left between them. Germline V CDR1 and CDR2: SGHTA, FQGNSA. This CDR3 is 14 amino acids long. The CDR3 spells CASCPGHGNTEAFF. CDR3 nucleotides: TGTGCCAGTTGTCCGGGACACGGAAACACTGAAGCTTTCTTT.

The chain carries TRBV19 and TRBJ2-1; 12 bases match TRBD2. CDR3 length: 15 residues. CDR1 is LNHDA and CDR2 is SQIVND in the germline V gene (reference sequence). J was trimmed by 5 bases and V by 3 bases; bases with no gene match: 2. CDR3 protein: CASSILAGGNNEQFF. The CDR3 DNA sequence: TGTGCCAGTAGTATTCTAGCGGGAGGGAACAATGAGCAGTTCTTC.

Concerning this clone: Other DNA sequences in this sample translate to the same CDR3. The chain couples TRBV7-9 to TRBJ2-2, with TRBD2 matching 9 bases. The CDR3 has 16 residues. After removal of 3 bases from V and 2 bases from J, the junction contained 4 bases not matched to a gene. In germline, CDR1 is SEHNR, CDR2 FQNEAQ (reference sequence). The CDR3 here is CASSLGLAGNTGELFF. The CDR3 coding sequence is TGTGCCAGCAGCTTGGGGCTAGCGGGAAACACCGGGGAGCTGTTTTTT.

This rearrangement joins TRBV27 to TRBJ1-2; D is unresolved. V gave up 6 bases and J gave up 0 bases, with 17 bases separating them. CDR1 is MNHEY, CDR2 SMNVEV, per germline (reference sequence). This CDR3 contains 16 residues. CDR3 protein: CASRPLDGGANYGYTF. CDR3 coding DNA: TGTGCCAGCAGACCCCTTGACGGCGGAGCTAACTATGGCTACACCTTC.

This sequence joins TRBV30 and TRBJ1-1; D perhaps matches TRBD1 (5 bases). This CDR3 is 16 amino acids long. Germline V gene sequence: CDR1 GTSNPN, CDR2 SVGIG (reference sequence). Trimming took 3 bases from V and 5 from J, leaving 22 bases between them. As DNA, the CDR3 is TGTGCCTGGAGACCGGAGGAGGGCCGGTGGGGGACTGAAGCTTTCTTT. Translation gives CAWRPEEGRWGTEAFF. Complete variable domain (other parts from reference TRBV30 and TRBJ1-1): SQTIHQWPATLVQPVGSPLSLECTVEGTSNPNLYWYRQAAGRGLQLLFYSVGIGQISSEVPQNLSASRPQDRQFILSSKKLLLSDSGFYLCAWRPEEGRWGTEAFFGQGTRLTVV.

This sequence joins TRBV7-8 and TRBJ2-7; D remains ambiguous. Germline values: CDR1 SGHVS, CDR2 FQNEAQ. The V gene lost 0 bases and the J gene lost 3 bases, with 15 bases spanning the gap. This CDR3 region has 16 residues. The DNA of the CDR3 is TGTGCCAGCAGCTTAGCGCTATTTGCCAGGAGCTACGAGCAGTACTTC. It is translated as CASSLALFARSYEQYF.